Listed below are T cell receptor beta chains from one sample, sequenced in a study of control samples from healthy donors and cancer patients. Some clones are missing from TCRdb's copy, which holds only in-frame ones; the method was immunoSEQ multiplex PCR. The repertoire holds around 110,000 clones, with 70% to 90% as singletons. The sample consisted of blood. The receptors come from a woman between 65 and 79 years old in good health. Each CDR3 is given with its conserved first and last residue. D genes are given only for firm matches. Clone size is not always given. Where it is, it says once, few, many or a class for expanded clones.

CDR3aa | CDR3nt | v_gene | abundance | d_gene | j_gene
CASSLRAGGQETQYF | TGTGCCAGCAGCTTGAGGGCGGGGGGCCAAGAGACCCAGTACTTC | TRBV11-1 | NA | TRBD2 | TRBJ2-5
CASSRDKNQPQHF | TGCGCCAGCAGCCGGGACAAGAATCAGCCCCAGCATTTT | TRBV4-3 | NA | NA | TRBJ1-5
CASSSPDREPYNSPLHF | TGTGCCAGCAGCTCTCCAGACAGGGAGCCATATAATTCACCCCTCCACTTT | TRBV7-9 | NA | TRBD1 | TRBJ1-6
CASSFGQAGETQYF | TGTGCCAGCAGCTTTGGACAGGCGGGGGAGACCCAGTACTTC | TRBV7-2 | once | NA | TRBJ2-5
CASSRGAQGYGYTF | TGTGCCAGCAGCAGGGGGGCCCAGGGGTATGGCTACACCTTC | TRBV7-6 | NA | NA | TRBJ1-2
CASRPGLAGADTQYF | TGCGCCAGCAGACCCGGACTAGCGGGGGCAGATACGCAGTATTTT | TRBV4-3 | once | TRBD2 | TRBJ2-3
CASSEQGAYGYTF | TGCGCCAGCAGTGAACAGGGGGCCTATGGCTACACCTTC | TRBV10-1 | few | TRBD1 | TRBJ1-2
CASSWTGAREKLFF | TGTGCCAGCTCATGGACAGGGGCTCGTGAAAAACTGTTTTTT | TRBV25-1 | NA | TRBD1 | TRBJ1-4
CASSLAPGDDEQFF | TGCGCCAGCAGCTTGGCCCCAGGGGACGATGAGCAGTTCTTC | TRBV5-1 | NA | NA | TRBJ2-1
CASSQGAGWQSPLHF | TGTGCCAGCAGCCAAGGGGCAGGATGGCAATCACCCCTCCACTTT | TRBV3-1/TRBV3-2 | NA | NA | TRBJ1-6
CAISESNLYEQYF | TGTGCCATCAGTGAGTCGAACCTCTACGAGCAGTACTTC | TRBV10-3 | NA | NA | TRBJ2-7
CASSVHGGDSSPLHF | TGTGCCAGCAGTGTACACGGGGGGGATAGTTCACCCCTCCACTTT | TRBV2 | NA | NA | TRBJ1-6
CASSSLAGGVNEQFF | TGTGCCAGCAGTTCACTAGCGGGGGGGGTGAATGAGCAGTTCTTC | TRBV6-5 | NA | TRBD2 | TRBJ2-1
CASSYWDRGNEQFF | TGTGCCAGCAGTTACTGGGACAGGGGCAATGAGCAGTTCTTC | TRBV6-5 | NA | TRBD1 | TRBJ2-1
CASSLGPNTGELFF | TGCGCCAGCAGCCTCGGACCTAACACCGGGGAGCTGTTTTTT | TRBV4-1 | NA | NA | TRBJ2-2
CASSWPGGSSYEQYF | TGTGCCAGCAGCTGGCCGGGGGGGAGCTCCTACGAGCAGTACTTC | TRBV5-5 | NA | TRBD2 | TRBJ2-7
CASSYSSGAGQPQHF | TGTGCCAGCAGTTACTCGTCAGGGGCCGGACAGCCCCAGCATTTT | TRBV6-6 | NA | NA | TRBJ1-5
CASSEGRYDEQFF | TGTGCCAGCAGTGAAGGCCGTTACGATGAGCAGTTCTTC | TRBV6-1 | NA | NA | TRBJ2-1
CASTGLNPDTEAFF | TGTGCCAGCACCGGTCTCAACCCGGACACTGAAGCTTTCTTT | TRBV11-1 | NA | NA | TRBJ1-1
CASSTLGVGNTIYF | TGTGCCAGTAGTACCCTGGGTGTTGGAAACACCATATATTTT | TRBV19 | NA | NA | TRBJ1-3
CASSDTGHYGYTF | TGTGCCAGCAGTGATACAGGGCACTATGGCTACACCTTC | TRBV6-1 | NA | NA | TRBJ1-2
CASSYGTSGGLEQFF | TGTGCCAGCAGTTACGGGACTAGCGGGGGCCTCGAGCAGTTCTTC | TRBV6-6 | NA | TRBD2 | TRBJ2-1
CASSFEASGYEQYF | TGTGCCAGCAGCTTTGAAGCTAGCGGCTACGAGCAGTACTTC | TRBV7-6 | NA | TRBD2 | TRBJ2-7
CASSLFSTEAFF | TGTGCCAGCAGCCTCTTCTCCACTGAAGCTTTCTTT | TRBV7-9 | once | NA | TRBJ1-1
CASRAPPGQGHQPQHF | TGTGCCAGCAGGGCACCCCCGGGACAGGGCCATCAGCCCCAGCATTTT | TRBV6-6 | NA | TRBD1 | TRBJ1-5
CASSYSASGGETQYF | TGTGCCAGCAGTTACTCGGCTAGCGGGGGAGAGACCCAGTACTTC | TRBV6-5 | NA | TRBD2 | TRBJ2-5
CASSGQTNYEAFF | TGCGCCAGCAGCGGTCAGACAAACTATGAAGCTTTCTTT | TRBV5-1 | NA | NA | TRBJ1-1
CASSVDGRAYGYTF | TGTGCCAGCAGCGTAGATGGCAGGGCCTATGGCTACACCTTC | TRBV9 | NA | NA | TRBJ1-2
CASSPLTGVEVYSNQPQHF | TGTGCCAGCAGTCCCTTAACTGGGGTGGAGGTATATAGCAATCAGCCCCAGCATTTT | TRBV6-6 | few | NA | TRBJ1-5
CASSIDQAGGDEQFF | TGTGCCAGTAGTATAGATCAGGCGGGGGGCGATGAGCAGTTCTTC | TRBV19 | NA | TRBD2 | TRBJ2-1
CASRGLRGADTQYF | TGTGCCAGCAGGGGACTGCGTGGTGCAGATACGCAGTATTTT | TRBV27 | NA | NA | TRBJ2-3
CASTPAGLLNQPQHF | TGTGCCAGTACCCCAGCGGGACTCCTCAATCAGCCCCAGCATTTT | TRBV19 | NA | NA | TRBJ1-5
CASSYRDSRTDTQYF | TGTGCCAGCAGCTACCGGGACAGCCGCACAGATACGCAGTATTTT | TRBV9 | NA | TRBD1 | TRBJ2-3
CASSQDLRYEQYF | TGCGCCAGCAGCCAAGATCTCCGCTACGAGCAGTACTTC | TRBV4-3 | NA | NA | TRBJ2-7
CASSFWTGSYEQYF | TGTGCCAGCAGCTTTTGGACGGGATCCTACGAGCAGTACTTC | TRBV11-2 | NA | NA | TRBJ2-7
CASSSGQVLGVDEAFF | TGCGCCAGCAGCTCCGGACAGGTTTTGGGTGTCGATGAAGCTTTCTTT | TRBV5-1 | NA | TRBD1 | TRBJ1-1
CASSRLAGSYEQYF | TGTGCCAGCAGTCGGCTAGCGGGTTCCTACGAGCAGTACTTC | TRBV2 | NA | TRBD2 | TRBJ2-7
CASSIGPKLFF | TGTGCCAGTAGTATAGGACCAAAACTGTTTTTT | TRBV19 | NA | NA | TRBJ1-4
CAISEGEQNYGYTF | TGTGCCATCAGTGAGGGGGAACAGAACTATGGCTACACCTTC | TRBV10-3 | NA | NA | TRBJ1-2
CASSSRIYEQYF | TGTGCCAGCAGCTCAAGAATATACGAGCAGTACTTC | TRBV6-2/TRBV6-3 | NA | NA | TRBJ2-7
CASSYSIGTGELFF | TGTGCCAGCAGTTACTCGATTGGCACCGGGGAGCTGTTTTTT | TRBV6-5 | NA | NA | TRBJ2-2
CATRSLRSTEAFF | TGTGCCACCAGATCACTTAGAAGCACTGAAGCTTTCTTT | TRBV6-5 | once | NA | TRBJ1-1
CASSLIAKNIQYF | TGTGCCAGCAGTCTGATAGCCAAAAACATTCAGTACTTC | TRBV7-2 | NA | NA | TRBJ2-4
CASSESLLQGEAFF | TGCGCCAGCAGTGAGTCGTTATTGCAGGGGGAAGCTTTCTTT | TRBV10-1 | NA | NA | TRBJ1-1
CASSELFRGRADTQYF | TGTGCCAGCAGTGAACTTTTCCGGGGGCGAGCAGATACGCAGTATTTT | TRBV6-1 | NA | NA | TRBJ2-3
CSVRVAPHQPQHF | TGCAGCGTTAGAGTGGCCCCCCATCAGCCCCAGCATTTT | TRBV29-1 | NA | NA | TRBJ1-5
CASRTAGYGYTF | TGTGCCAGCAGGACGGCAGGCTATGGCTACACCTTC | TRBV6-5 | NA | NA | TRBJ1-2
CASTPGGSYEQYF | TGTGCCAGCACCCCGGGAGGGTCGTACGAGCAGTACTTC | TRBV27 | NA | TRBD2 | TRBJ2-7
CASSFGQPPQHF | TGTGCCAGCAGTTTCGGTCAACCGCCCCAGCATTTT | TRBV12-3/TRBV12-4 | NA | NA | TRBJ1-5